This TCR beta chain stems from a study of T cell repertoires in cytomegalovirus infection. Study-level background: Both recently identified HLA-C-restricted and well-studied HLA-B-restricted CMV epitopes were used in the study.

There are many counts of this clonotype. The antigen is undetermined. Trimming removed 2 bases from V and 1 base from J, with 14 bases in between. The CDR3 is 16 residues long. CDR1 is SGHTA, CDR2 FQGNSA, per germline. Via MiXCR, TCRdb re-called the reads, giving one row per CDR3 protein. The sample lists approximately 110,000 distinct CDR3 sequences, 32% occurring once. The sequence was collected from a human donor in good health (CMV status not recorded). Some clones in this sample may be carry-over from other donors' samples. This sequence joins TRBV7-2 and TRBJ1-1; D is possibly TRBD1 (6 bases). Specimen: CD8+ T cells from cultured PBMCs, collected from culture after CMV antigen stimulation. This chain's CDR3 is CASSLPHRVENTEAFF. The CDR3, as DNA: TGTGCCAGCAGCTTACCCCACAGGGTGGAGAACACTGAAGCTTTCTTT.